A single sample is the source of the 21 T cell receptor beta chains below, sequenced in a study of blood T cell repertoires in COVID-19. The method was immunoSEQ multiplex PCR; TCRdb's version includes in-frame clones alone and lacks a portion of them. This table holds 110,000 or so clones, 87% found once. The sample comprised peripheral blood. The receptors shown here come from a human donor in a cohort sampled during active COVID-19.

The genes are TRBV7-9 and TRBJ1-5; no clear D. Deletions cut 4 bases from V and 2 bases from J, with 12 bases between. CDR1 and CDR2 from the germline V gene are SEHNR and FQNEAQ (reference sequence). This CDR3 spans 15 amino acids. The CDR3: CASSSDPYGNQPQHF. The CDR3 DNA reads as TGTGCCAGCAGCTCAGATCCTTATGGCAATCAGCCCCAGCATTTT.

In this sample, this clone turned up once. This chain links TRBV5-1 with TRBJ2-2; 12 bases fit TRBD2. The CDR3 totals 16 residues. Per the germline V gene, CDR1 is SGHRS and CDR2 is YFSETQ. V lost 4 bases to trimming and J lost 5 bases; unmatched junction nucleotides: 6. CDR3 sequence (DNA): TGCGCCAGCAGCCTGGGAGGACTAGCGGGGACCGGGGAGCTGTTTTTT. Residues: CASSLGGLAGTGELFF. Based on the CDR3 plus reference TRBV5-1 and TRBJ2-2, the full variable domain is KAGVTQTPRYLIKTRGQQVTLSCSPISGHRSVSWYQQTPGQGLQFLFEYFSETQRNKGNFPGRFSGRQFSNSRSEMNVSTLELGDSALYLCASSLGGLAGTGELFFGEGSRLTVL.

CDR3 sequence (DNA): TGTGCCAGCAGCTCGTCCACGGGGACCCAGTACTTC. Residues: CASSSSTGTQYF. The chain joins TRBV13 to TRBJ2-5; D is uncertain. Germline lookup yields CDR1 PRHDT and CDR2 FYEKMQ (reference sequence). V shed 4 bases and J shed 7 bases, with 10 bases lying between them. The CDR3 runs 12 residues.

The chain recombines TRBV12-5 with TRBJ1-2; a possible D gene is TRBD1 (5 bases). The CDR3 loop spans 15 amino acids. V lost 2 bases to trimming and J lost 1 base, with 11 bases between them. Germline V gene data show CDR1 as LGHNT and CDR2 as FRNRAP. DNA for the CDR3: TGTGCTAGTGGTTTGAGTGTAGGGGTTAACTATGGCTACACCTTC. Protein product: CASGLSVGVNYGYTF.

The V call is TRBV3-1 (or the pseudogene TRBV3-2), the J call TRBJ2-7; tentatively, D is TRBD2 (6 bases). The CDR3 runs 15 residues. Germline lookup yields CDR1 LGHDT and CDR2 YNNKEL (reference sequence). Trimming pared 3 bases from V and 3 bases from J, leaving 15 bases between. CDR3 DNA sequence: TGTGCCAGCAGCCACAAGGGACTGGGAATCTACGAGCAGTACTTC. This gives the protein CASSHKGLGIYEQYF.

This chain connects TRBV28 to TRBJ1-3, with D perhaps matching TRBD1 (5 bases). Trimming took off 4 bases at V and 0 bases at J, with 10 bases between the two ends. The CDR3 has 15 residues. The germline V gene encodes CDR1 MDHEN and CDR2 SYDVKM. The CDR3 protein is CASSSGVVSGNTIYF. The CDR3 region has the DNA TGTGCCAGCAGTTCGGGGGTTGTCTCTGGAAACACCATATATTTT.

The chain is built from TRBV6-4 and TRBJ1-5, with a possible D match to TRBD1 (6 bases). V lost 6 bases and J 5 bases, leaving 11 bases between the germline ends. Germline CDR1 is MRHNA and CDR2 is SNTAGT. This CDR3 spans 13 amino acids. CDR3 sequence: CASSPNRDQPQHF. The DNA of the CDR3 is TGTGCCAGCAGCCCAAACAGGGATCAGCCCCAGCATTTT.

This clone was seen a handful of times. The rearrangement links TRBV6-1 to TRBJ2-7; TRBD1 agrees at 7 bases. Per germline, CDR1 MNHNS and CDR2 SASEGT. The V and J ends lost 4 bases and 1 base, in that order; junction bases with no gene match: 10. The CDR3 length is 16 residues. The chain's CDR3 is CASSGGRRTGSYEQYF. The CDR3 DNA is TGTGCCAGCAGTGGGGGAAGGCGGACAGGATCCTACGAGCAGTACTTC.

The chain uses TRBV10-3 and TRBJ2-3; no clear D gene. Germline V gene sequence: CDR1 ENHRY, CDR2 SYGVKD. V shed 7 bases and J shed 0 bases, with 8 bases lying between them. This CDR3 has 13 amino acids. The CDR3 region is CAITADSTDTQYF. The CDR3 DNA reads as TGTGCCATCACCGCGGATAGCACAGATACGCAGTATTTT.

This rearrangement joins TRBV5-1 to TRBJ1-3; a weak D match, TRBD1 (5 bases). Germline-derived CDR1 and CDR2 are SGHRS and YFSETQ. This CDR3 contains 14 residues. With 4 bases removed from V and 0 bases from J, the gap between germline ends came to 8 bases. The CDR3 region is CASSQGPSGNTIYF. DNA of the CDR3: TGCGCCAGCAGCCAGGGCCCCTCTGGAAACACCATATATTTT.

This rearrangement joins TRBV9 to TRBJ2-3; 13 bases match TRBD2. Per the germline V gene, CDR1 is SGDLS and CDR2 is YYNGEE. The CDR3 is 18 residues long. Losses at the gene ends were 0 bases for V and 2 bases for J; bases not matched to a gene: 6. Here the CDR3 reads CASSVGLAGGPPTDTQYF. In DNA form, the CDR3 reads TGTGCCAGCAGCGTAGGACTAGCGGGGGGCCCCCCCACAGATACGCAGTATTTT.

In its sample, this clone was seen many times. This chain uses TRBV28 with TRBJ1-4; unclear D gene. This CDR3 contains 14 residues. Trimming cost V 4 bases and J 8 bases, with 14 bases left between them. Germline CDR1 is MDHEN and CDR2 is SYDVKM. The CDR3 region is CASSSHKNGEKLFF. CDR3 nucleotide sequence: TGTGCCAGCAGTTCTCACAAAAACGGGGAAAAACTGTTTTTT.

The chain is built from TRBV19 and TRBJ1-5; D gene uncertain. The V end lost 1 base, the J end lost 4 bases, and 8 bases lay between the germline ends. This CDR3 contains 14 residues. Germline assignment: CDR1 LNHDA and CDR2 SQIVND (reference sequence). CDR3 nucleotide sequence: TGTGCCAGTAGTATAGTGGTCCAGAATCAGCCCCAGCATTTT. It specifies CASSIVVQNQPQHF.

This chain connects TRBV29-1 to TRBJ2-5, with 8 bases identical to TRBD1. Trimming removed 6 bases from V and 3 bases from J; junction bases left unmatched: 6. There are 13 residues in the CDR3. The germline CDR1 and CDR2 sequences are SQVTM and ANQGSEA. The CDR3 sequence is CSVEDRAKETQYF. The CDR3 nucleotides are TGCAGCGTGGAGGACAGGGCGAAAGAGACCCAGTACTTC.

This CDR3 is CSAAREDTQYF. As DNA, the CDR3 is TGCAGTGCGGCCCGGGAGGATACGCAGTATTTT. The rearrangement joins TRBV20-1 to TRBJ2-3, with D tentatively TRBD2 (6 bases). Between the trimmed V and J ends, which lost 6 bases and 6 bases, there was a span of 10 bases. Germline CDR1 and CDR2: DFQATT and SNEGSKA (reference sequence). CDR3 length: 11 amino acids.

This chain links TRBV6-5 with TRBJ2-1; D uncertain. Germline CDR1 is MNHEY and CDR2 is SVGAGI. The ends were cut back, 0 bases at V and 4 bases at J, with 13 bases in the middle. The CDR3 has 16 residues. The CDR3 loop is CASSYSPMLPYNEQFF. CDR3 DNA: TGTGCCAGCAGTTACTCCCCTATGCTGCCATACAATGAGCAGTTCTTC.

This clone was observed a single time. J is TRBJ2-3 and V is TRBV3-1 (or the pseudogene TRBV3-2), with TRBD1 as a possible D gene (6 bases). The CDR3 length is 14 residues. Germline loops: CDR1 LGHDT, CDR2 YNNKEL (reference sequence). The V and J ends lost 5 bases and 0 bases respectively, with 9 bases between them. The CDR3 here is CASSAGVSTDTQYF. In DNA, the CDR3 is TGTGCCAGCAGCGCAGGGGTTAGCACAGATACGCAGTATTTT.

The chain employs TRBV6-5 and TRBJ1-5; the D gene is possibly TRBD1 (5 bases). Germline V gene sequence: CDR1 MNHEY, CDR2 SVGAGI. V lost 11 bases and J lost 0, with 17 bases in between. This CDR3 has 15 amino acids. The CDR3 region is CAHSTGVPSNQPQHF. The CDR3 coding sequence is TGTGCCCACTCAACGGGGGTTCCTAGCAATCAGCCCCAGCATTTT.

This clone has just a few counts. V is TRBV5-4 and J is TRBJ1-1, with 8 bases fitting TRBD1. The CDR3 is 14 amino acids. V gave up 5 bases and J gave up 5 bases; unmatched junction bases: 8. Germline V lookup: CDR1 SGHNT, CDR2 YYREEE (reference sequence). The CDR3 nucleotides read TGTGCCAGCAGTTACGCAGGGGGCGCGACTGAAGCTTTCTTT. This sequence encodes CASSYAGGATEAFF.

This chain connects TRBV18 to TRBJ2-7; D is possibly TRBD1 (6 bases). Germline V gives CDR1 KGHSH, CDR2 LQKENI. The V gene lost 7 bases and the J gene lost 6 bases, with 16 bases spanning the gap. This CDR3 is built from 13 residues. CDR3 coding DNA: TGTGCCAGCTTTACAGGGTCTCTAGGCGAGCAGTACTTC. Translated: CASFTGSLGEQYF.

This clone was detected once. V gene TRBV7-8 combines with J gene TRBJ2-5, with D maybe TRBD2 (5 bases). Germline lookup yields CDR1 SGHVS and CDR2 FQNEAQ. Between the trimmed V and J ends, which lost 5 bases and 1 base, there was a span of 17 bases. The CDR3 has 16 residues. The CDR3, as DNA: TGTGCCAGCAGCCCCCGGGGTTGGGCCAGCCAAGAGACCCAGTACTTC. It encodes CASSPRGWASQETQYF.